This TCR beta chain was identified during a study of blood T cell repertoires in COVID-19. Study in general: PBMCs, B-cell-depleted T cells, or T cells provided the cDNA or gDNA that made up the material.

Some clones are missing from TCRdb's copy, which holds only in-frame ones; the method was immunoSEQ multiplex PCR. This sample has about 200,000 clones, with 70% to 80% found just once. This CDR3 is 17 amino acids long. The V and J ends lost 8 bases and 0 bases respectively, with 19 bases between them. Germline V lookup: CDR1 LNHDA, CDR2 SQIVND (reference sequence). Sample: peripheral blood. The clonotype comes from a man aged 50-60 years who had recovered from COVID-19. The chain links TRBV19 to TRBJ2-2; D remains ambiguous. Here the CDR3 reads CASRDARGGTNTGELFF. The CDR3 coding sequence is TGTGCCAGTCGCGACGCCCGAGGCGGAACGAACACCGGGGAGCTGTTTTTT.